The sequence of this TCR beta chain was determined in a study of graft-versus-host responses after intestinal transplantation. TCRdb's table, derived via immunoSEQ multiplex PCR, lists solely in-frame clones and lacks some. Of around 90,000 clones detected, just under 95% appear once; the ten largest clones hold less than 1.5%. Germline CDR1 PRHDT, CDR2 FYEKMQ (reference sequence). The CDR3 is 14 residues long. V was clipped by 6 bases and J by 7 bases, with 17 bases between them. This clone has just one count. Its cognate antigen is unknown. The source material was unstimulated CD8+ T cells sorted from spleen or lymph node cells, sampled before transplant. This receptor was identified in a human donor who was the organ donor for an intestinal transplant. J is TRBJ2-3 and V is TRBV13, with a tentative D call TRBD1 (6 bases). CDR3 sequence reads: CASSYQGLGYTQYF. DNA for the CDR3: TGTGCCAGCAGTTACCAGGGGTTGGGGTATACGCAGTATTTT.